The 4 T cell receptor beta chains in this list originate from one sample, sequenced in a study of blood T cell repertoires in COVID-19. Sequencing used immunoSEQ multiplex PCR; TCRdb keeps in-frame clones, though not all of them. The sample has roughly 160,000 clones, around nine tenths seen once. Sequencing was performed on peripheral blood. These receptors all stem from a woman aged 70-85 years with COVID-19, enrolled during active disease.

On this clone itself: One end of the junction fails to match germline, which may point to a read error. The V call is TRBV10-1, the J call TRBJ2-5, with D possibly being TRBD1 (6 bases). The CDR3 is made up of 14 amino acids. Germline V gene data show CDR1 as WNHNN and CDR2 as SYGVQD (reference sequence). The DNA for the CDR3 is TGCGCCAGCAGTGAAATCCTGGGACAAGGGACCCAGTACTTC. Amino acid sequence: CASSEILGQGTQYF.

This clone was detected once. V gene TRBV4-1 combines with J gene TRBJ2-7, with D possibly matching TRBD1 (8 bases). This CDR3 region has 15 residues. Germline V gives CDR1 MGHRA, CDR2 YSYEKL. V was pared by 3 bases and J by 1 base, with 13 bases between. The CDR3 DNA follows: TGCGCCAGCAGCCAGGGAGGGACAGGATCCTACGAGCAGTACTTC. Translating it yields CASSQGGTGSYEQYF.

This clone is a singleton in its sample. This chain joins TRBV2 and TRBJ2-3; 8 nucleotides agree with TRBD1. The trim removed 6 bases at V and 0 bases at J, leaving 2 bases unmatched. Germline values: CDR1 SNHLY, CDR2 FYNNEI. This CDR3 has 14 residues. The CDR3 DNA follows: TGTGCCAGCAGCAGGGACAGGAGCACAGATACGCAGTATTTT. The encoded protein is CASSRDRSTDTQYF.

This chain uses TRBV5-4 with TRBJ2-1; 11 nucleotides agree with TRBD1. CDR1 is SGHNT, CDR2 YYREEE, per germline (reference sequence). Trimming at V came to 6 bases and at J to 9 bases, leaving 8 bases not matched to a gene. The length of the CDR3 is 14 residues. The DNA of the CDR3 is TGTGCCAGCACCCGGGACAGGGGGTTTGGTGAGCAGTTCTTC. Amino acid sequence: CASTRDRGFGEQFF.